This entry features one TCR beta chain sequence. The data were taken from a study of T cell responses to AZD1222 COVID-19 vaccine. Profiling relied on immunoSEQ multiplex PCR, and the TCRdb table lists in-frame clones only, not all of them. Of around 120,000 clones listed, roughly 84% were seen once; the top ten hold about 1.2%. Germline V gene sequence: CDR1 SGHTS, CDR2 YDEGEE. The CDR3 is 14 residues long. Trimming removed 3 bases from V and 8 bases from J; junction bases left unmatched: 7. The chain uses TRBV5-8 and TRBJ1-4, with 7 bases that match TRBD1. This TCR was sampled from an adult in good health. This specimen consisted of peripheral blood, obtained on day 0 of AZD1222 vaccination. Here the CDR3 reads CASSSTGLEEKLFF. In DNA, the CDR3 is TGTGCCAGCAGCTCGACAGGGTTGGAAGAAAAACTGTTTTTT.